These T cell receptor beta chains were read from a single sample in a study of radiotherapy plus CTLA-4 blockade in lung cancer. Here immunoSEQ multiplex PCR was the method, and the copy in TCRdb shows in-frame clones only, minus some. This sample carries about 15,000 clones, more than 70% of them seen once, and the ten largest clones take about 15%. The specimen was peripheral blood, collected from a patient treated with radiotherapy plus ipilimumab. The receptors shown here come from a human donor with non-small cell lung cancer that progressed on radiotherapy plus ipilimumab. Some clones in this sample may be carry-over from other donors' samples. Each CDR3 is given with its conserved first and last residue. The order of the fields is J gene, D gene, V gene, clone size, CDR3 DNA, CDR3 protein. D genes are given only for firm matches. The size field is filled for only some rows; it gives once, few, many or a size class.

TRBJ2-1 . TRBV27 . TGTGCCAGCAGTTTATCGTCGCCTCCGGGTCCCTACAATGAGCAGTTCTTC CASSLSSPPGPYNEQFF
TRBJ2-1 TRBD2 TRBV10-3 . TGTGCCATCAGTGAGTCGGGACTAGCAACTGAGCAGTTCTTC CAISESGLATEQFF
TRBJ2-3 . TRBV5-1 . TGCGCCAGCAGCTGGGGCTGGACAGATACGCAGTATTTT CASSWGWTDTQYF
TRBJ2-5 TRBD1 TRBV5-1 . TGCGCCAGCAGCTGGGCCTCCACAGGGACAGGCTTGGAGACCCAGTACTTC CASSWASTGTGLETQYF
TRBJ1-2 . TRBV6-5 . TGTGCCAGCAGTTCTGGGGGGGGCTTTGGCTACACCTTC CASSSGGGFGYTF
TRBJ2-5 TRBD1 TRBV27 once TGTGCCAGCAGTTTCCATTCGGACAGGTCCCAAGAGACCCAGTACTTC CASSFHSDRSQETQYF
TRBJ1-2 TRBD1 TRBV30 . TGTGCCTGGACCATCCTACAGGGGTTTGGCTACACCTTC CAWTILQGFGYTF
TRBJ2-7 . TRBV28 . TGTGCCAGCAGTTTCCTAGGAACCGAGCAGTACTTC CASSFLGTEQYF
TRBJ1-1 . TRBV6-4 few TGTGCCAGCAGTAAAAACAGGGACACTGAAGCTTTCTTT CASSKNRDTEAFF
TRBJ2-1 TRBD2 TRBV14 . TGTGCCAGCAGCCAAGATAAAGGACTAGCCCTTTACAATGAGCAGTTCTTC CASSQDKGLALYNEQFF
TRBJ2-3 TRBD2 TRBV5-1 . TGCGCCAGCAGCTTGGACTGGGCGGGAGTCCCAGATACGCAGTATTTT CASSLDWAGVPDTQYF
TRBJ2-7 TRBD2 TRBV5-4 . TGTGCCAGCAGCTTGCTGCTAGCGGGAGACGAGCAGTACTTC CASSLLLAGDEQYF
TRBJ1-1 TRBD1 TRBV28 . TGTGCCAGCAGTTCAATAGACAGGGGCTCCACTGAAGCTTTCTTT CASSSIDRGSTEAFF
TRBJ1-2 . TRBV7-2 . TGTGCCAGCACCCCTAGTTCGGCAGCCGACTGGGGCTACACCTTC CASTPSSAADWGYTF
TRBJ2-1 TRBD2 TRBV27 . TGTGCCAGCAGCCGACTAGCGGACGATGAGCAGTTCTTC CASSRLADDEQFF
TRBJ2-3 TRBD2 TRBV2 few TGTGCCAGCTTTCTAGCGGGCGGCGCAGATACGCAGTATTTT CASFLAGGADTQYF
TRBJ2-6 . TRBV11-3 . TGTGCCAGCAGCCTTACTGGGGCCAACGTCCTGACTTTC CASSLTGANVLTF
TRBJ2-2 TRBD2 TRBV5-1 . TGCGCCAGCAGCTTGGGGCCCGGGACTAGCTCTACCGGGGAGCTGTTTTTT CASSLGPGTSSTGELFF
TRBJ2-4 . TRBV5-1 once TGCGCCAGCAGCTTGCTTGGGGAGTCCAAAAACATTCAGTACTTC CASSLLGESKNIQYF
TRBJ1-1 . TRBV7-2 . TGTGCCAGCAGCCTGTCCAGACAGGCGATAAACACTGAAGCTTTCTTT CASSLSRQAINTEAFF
TRBJ1-1 TRBD1 TRBV10-3 few TGTGCCAGCGTCCCACAGGGGTCGAACACTGAAGCTTTCTTT CASVPQGSNTEAFF
TRBJ2-1 . TRBV5-1 . TGCGCCAGCAGCTTGCAAGAGTTTTACAATGAGCAGTTCTTC CASSLQEFYNEQFF
TRBJ2-3 . TRBV4-1 . TGCGCCAGCAGCCAAGAACCGGGAGATACGCAGTATTTT CASSQEPGDTQYF